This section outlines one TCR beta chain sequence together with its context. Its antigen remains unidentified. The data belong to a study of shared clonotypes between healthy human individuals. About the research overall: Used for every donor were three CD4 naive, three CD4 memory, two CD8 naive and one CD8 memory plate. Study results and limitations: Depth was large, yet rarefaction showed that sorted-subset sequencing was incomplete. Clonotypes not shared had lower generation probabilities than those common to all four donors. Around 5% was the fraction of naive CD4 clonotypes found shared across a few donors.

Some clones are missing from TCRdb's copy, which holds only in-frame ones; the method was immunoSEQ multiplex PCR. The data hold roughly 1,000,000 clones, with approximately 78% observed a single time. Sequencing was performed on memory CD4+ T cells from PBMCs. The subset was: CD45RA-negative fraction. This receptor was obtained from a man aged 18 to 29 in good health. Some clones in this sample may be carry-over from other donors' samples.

The CDR3 sequence is CASSLQRGTSGYNEQFF. The CDR3 DNA sequence: TGTGCCAGCAGCTTGCAGAGAGGGACTAGCGGGTACAATGAGCAGTTCTTC. V and J are TRBV7-2 and TRBJ2-1, with 12 bases that match TRBD2. CDR1 SGHTA and CDR2 FQGNSA come from the germline V gene. Germline trimming cut 3 bases from V and 4 bases from J; bases unmatched to any gene: 7. The CDR3 loop spans 17 amino acids.